A single T cell receptor (beta chain) is shown here with its context. The antigen remains unidentified. The data originate from a study of T cells in localized non-small cell lung cancer. Findings and caveats of the study: Of the tissues analyzed, uninvolved adjacent lung showed maximal T cell clonality, greater than tumor. In adjacent lung appeared a median around 60 of the top 100 tumor clones.

Clones were sequenced by immunoSEQ multiplex PCR, and TCRdb holds only the in-frame ones, with some missing. The sample contains 29,000 or so clones, 88% of which appear only once. The V end lost 3 bases, the J end lost 5 bases, and 8 bases lay between the germline ends. Per germline, CDR1 SGHRS and CDR2 YFSETQ. The CDR3 has 13 residues. This sequence joins TRBV5-1 and TRBJ2-2; weak D call: TRBD2 (6 bases). The source is an older female donor with stage III squamous cell lung carcinoma. The specimen was peripheral blood, collected before any cancer treatment. CDR3 amino acids: CASSSSGTGELFF. CDR3 DNA sequence: TGCGCCAGCAGCTCAAGCGGGACCGGGGAGCTGTTTTTT.